This T cell receptor beta chain was recovered during a study of blood T cells in healthy people across ages. Then a second PCR, running roughly 7 to 12 cycles, was carried out with a sample-barcoded 5' primer and a J-beta primer mix. TCRdb redid the calling of the 5' RACE reads with MiXCR, one entry per CDR3 protein. Counted here are hundreds of thousands of distinct CDR3 sequences, approximately 53% occurring once; the ten biggest clones make up more than 25%. Study results and caveats: Per million T cells, TCR beta diversity dropped roughly linearly as age increased.

Points on this clonotype: Its antigen is currently unknown.

The CDR3 spans 16 residues. Germline-derived CDR1 and CDR2 are SEHNR and FQNEAQ (reference sequence). Germline trimming cut 5 bases from V and 6 bases from J; bases unmatched to any gene: 12. Material: blood. The V and J genes are TRBV7-9 and TRBJ1-2, with TRBD1 matching 10 bases. The TCR comes from a man between 40 and 49 years old in good health. The CDR3 region is CASSQTRGTGENGYTF. DNA for the CDR3: TGTGCCAGCAGCCAAACACGGGGGACAGGGGAGAATGGCTACACCTTC.